This T cell receptor beta chain was captured by sequencing in a study of T cell repertoires in cytomegalovirus infection. Study-wide background: It can be stated that public TCR beta signatures indicated CMV infection as well as a matching HLA type.

Whole-study results and caveats: Pooled public TCR beta family frequency picked out CMV carriers with the relevant HLA. HLA-C-restricted TCR beta clonotypes specific for CMV led the ex vivo response.

The sample holds many counts of this clonotype. Its target is not known. CDR3 length equals 15 residues. V shed 4 bases, J shed 6 bases, and the junction held 8 bases outside the gene matches. Looked up from germline, CDR1 is SGHVS and CDR2 is FQNEAQ. In TCRdb, the reads were re-called with MiXCR into one record per CDR3 protein. Of about 240,000 distinct CDR3 sequences listed, about 5.9% were seen once; the top ten hold about 6.5%. The sequencing sample was made of PBMCs. This TCR was sampled from a human donor in good health (CMV status not recorded). Some clones in this sample may be carry-over from other donors' samples. The chain couples TRBV7-8 to TRBJ1-2; 10 bases are shared with TRBD1. CDR3: CASSSRTGGVDGYTF. The CDR3 coding sequence is TGTGCCAGCAGCTCGCGGACAGGGGGAGTTGATGGCTACACCTTC. The full variable domain, rest sourced from reference TRBV7-8 and TRBJ1-2, is GAGVSQSPRYKVAKRGQDVALRCDPISGHVSLFWYQQALGQGPEFLTYFQNEAQLDKSGLPSDRFFAERPEGSVSTLKIQRTQQEDSAVYLCASSSRTGGVDGYTFGSGTRLTVV.